One sample yielded the 9 T cell receptor beta chains listed below, sequenced in a study of blood T cell repertoires in COVID-19. Assay: immunoSEQ multiplex PCR; the TCRdb copy retains only in-frame clones and omits some. The profile shows about 80,000 clones, roughly 89% of them singletons. The sequenced sample was peripheral blood. The origin of the receptors is a woman older than 75 with active or convalescent COVID-19.

In its sample, this clone was seen once. The chain uses TRBV6-5 and TRBJ1-6, with unresolved D. Per the germline V gene, CDR1 is MNHEY and CDR2 is SVGAGI. The CDR3 has 12 amino acids. Trimming removed 8 bases from V and 3 bases from J, with 5 bases in between. The CDR3 reads CASSSYNSPLHF. In DNA form, the CDR3 reads TGTGCCAGCTCTAGCTATAATTCACCCCTCCACTTT.

V gene TRBV5-5 combines with J gene TRBJ2-5, with TRBD1 as a possible D gene (6 bases). CDR1 and CDR2 from the germline V gene are SGHKS and YYEKEE (reference sequence). This CDR3 spans 14 amino acids. Trimming shortened V by 4 bases and J by 4 bases, and 14 bases separated the two germline ends. CDR3 nucleotides: TGTGCCAGCAGCCCCCTGCGAGGGGGAGAGACCCAGTACTTC. As protein: CASSPLRGGETQYF.

This clone was recorded only once. The chain couples TRBV2 to TRBJ1-2; D is ambiguous. The CDR3 totals 13 residues. Germline CDR1 and CDR2: SNHLY and FYNNEI. Trimming took 7 bases from V and 1 from J, leaving 10 bases between them. The DNA for the CDR3 is TGTGCCAGCACCATCGGGGATAACTATGGCTACACCTTC. It codes for CASTIGDNYGYTF.

The chain couples TRBV19 to TRBJ1-1, with TRBD1 matching 12 bases. J was trimmed by 4 bases and V by 0 bases; bases with no gene match: 6. This CDR3 is built from 17 residues. CDR1 LNHDA and CDR2 SQIVND come from the germline V gene (reference sequence). CDR3 coding DNA: TGTGCCAGTAGTATAGATGGGACAGGGGGCGCGAGCACTGAAGCTTTCTTT. Encoded protein: CASSIDGTGGASTEAFF. Full variable domain (remainder filled in from reference TRBV19 and TRBJ1-1): DGGITQSPKYLFRKEGQNVTLSCEQNLNHDAMYWYRQDPGQGLRLIYYSQIVNDFQKGDIAEGYSVSREKKESFPLTVTSAQKNPTAFYLCASSIDGTGGASTEAFFGQGTRLTVV.

This clone has only one observation. The chain uses TRBV6-5 and TRBJ2-3, with 9 bases that match TRBD2. This CDR3 has 15 amino acids. CDR1 is MNHEY and CDR2 is SVGAGI in the germline V gene. The junction had 8 bases not matched to a gene; V was cut back by 6 bases and J by 4 bases. The CDR3 is CASRFAGGRSDTQYF. Here the CDR3 DNA reads TGTGCCAGCAGGTTCGCGGGGGGGCGTTCAGATACGCAGTATTTT.

This rearrangement joins TRBV18 to TRBJ2-5; no firm D call. The CDR3 is 14 amino acids. Trimming pared 2 bases from V and 2 bases from J, leaving 9 bases between. The germline V gene has CDR1 KGHSH and CDR2 LQKENI. The CDR3: CASSPVASQETQYF. As DNA, the CDR3 is TGTGCCAGCTCACCAGTAGCATCGCAAGAGACCCAGTACTTC.

This clone occurred a few times. The rearrangement links TRBV2 to TRBJ1-5, with 8 positions matching TRBD1. J gave up 1 base and V 7 bases, and 6 bases lay outside the gene matches. Per the germline V gene, CDR1 is SNHLY and CDR2 is FYNNEI. The CDR3 has 15 residues. The CDR3, as DNA: TGTGCCAGCACGGCAGGGGGCAGGAGCAATCAGCCCCAGCATTTT. It codes for CASTAGGRSNQPQHF.

The gene calls are TRBV28 and TRBJ1-2; a weak D match, TRBD1 (5 bases). The CDR3 is 16 amino acids. CDR1 and CDR2 from the germline V gene are MDHEN and SYDVKM. Trimming shortened V by 2 bases and J by 2 bases, and 15 bases separated the two germline ends. The chain's CDR3 is CASSLGGGVINYGYTF. The CDR3 region has the DNA TGTGCCAGCAGTTTAGGCGGAGGGGTCATAAACTATGGCTACACCTTC.

The V gene is TRBV9, the J gene TRBJ2-2; 11 positions match TRBD1. CDR3 length equals 16 residues. Germline trimming cut 3 bases from V and 6 bases from J; bases unmatched to any gene: 7. Germline values: CDR1 SGDLS, CDR2 YYNGEE. CDR3 loop: CASSGLWGQGAGELFF. The CDR3, as DNA: TGTGCCAGCAGCGGACTATGGGGACAGGGGGCCGGGGAGCTGTTTTTT.